The T cell receptor beta chain described here comes from a study of T cell clones after liver transplantation (dated by TCRdb to about 2019). Looking at the study overall: The samples were obtained from ITN030ST, a randomized trial that attempted immunosuppression withdrawal within 2 years after liver transplantation. The subjects received no induction therapy and were kept on standard immunosuppression until randomization at 12-24 months post-transplant. Donor-reactive T cell clones were identified by TCRbeta sequencing following a pre-transplant mixed lymphocyte reaction and were subsequently tracked in post-transplant blood. To count as tolerant, a recipient had to stay completely off immunosuppression for at least one year without liver enzymes climbing beyond twice the upper limit of normal. Of the eight recipients, a few were HCV-positive, while the remaining recipients had been transplanted for non-autoimmune, non-viral indications. As an antigen-independent comparator for the donor-reactive sequences, third party-reactive TCRbeta sequences from pre-transplant MLRs were identified as well. The studied cohort comprised 8 liver transplant recipients, 3 classified as tolerant and 5 as non-tolerant. Blood samples were collected pre-transplant, pre-randomization before withdrawal, and post-randomization after either full withdrawal or failed withdrawal. Broader findings and caveats from the paper: In most of the 8 subjects, circulating donor-reactive CD4 TCRbeta sequences decreased significantly after transplant, regardless of tolerance or HCV status. The conclusions were preliminary, being limited by small, heterogeneous patient numbers and by non-standardized post-transplant time points. The decline in donor-reactive sequences exceeded the decline in third party-reactive sequences, suggesting partial antigen-specific deletion that was unrelated to withdrawal success. In a couple of subjects, low numbers of available donor cells limited the measurable donor-reactive repertoire. Because allograft tissue specimens were not available, migration of donor-reactive T cells into the graft, rather than deletion, may have occurred. After accounting for repertoire turnover, donor-reactive detection was significantly reduced in 7 of 8 subjects for CD4 and 8 of 8 for CD8.

This clone has a single count. Its antigen remains undetermined. No base qualities exist here, and no much larger clone lies one base off it. The sample's time point label, decoded: pre-transplant. Unstimulated PBMCs, after thawing, were stained for CD3, CD4 and CD8 and then FACS-sorted into CD3+CD4+ and CD3+CD8+ populations. All 8 studied subjects were randomized to immunosuppression withdrawal. Genomic DNA was isolated with the Qiagen DNeasy Blood and Tissue Kit. Frozen genomic DNA underwent high-throughput TCRbeta CDR3 sequencing by immunoSEQ, including PCR amplification, mapping, bias correction and internal controls. Processing in the source paper ran as follows. Productive rearrangements were retained, and unique TCRbeta sequences were defined by the CDR3 nucleotide sequence together with the V and J gene. For classification of a sequence as donor-reactive, at least 5-fold expansion in CFSE-low cells relative to unstimulated pre-transplant cells and a frequency of at least 0.01% were required. Minimum frequency thresholds were set for each subject based on the unstimulated sample with the lowest template count, ensuring at least 90% detection power. Jensen-Shannon divergence between the top 1000 TCRbeta sequences post- versus pre-transplant served as the measure of repertoire turnover. Two-sided Fisher's exact tests were used to test for changes in how often donor-reactive sequences were detected. The table was pulled from immuneACCESS by TCRdb, which kept in-frame rearrangements only. Such tables lose some clones; where checked, under half of the loss comes from unresolved V genes, and the rest has no known cause. V and J calls and clone size are those listed in that table; D and trimming were worked out from the DNA. The sample table lists some 20,000 clones, over 80% of them with a count of one. The leading ten clones occupy 10% to 15% of the sample.

Reading the germline V gene (reference sequence) gives CDR1 MNHNY and CDR2 SVGAGI. The CDR3 goes from the cysteine to the phenylalanine over 14 residues. The CDR3 DNA has 42 bases and is translated from base 1. Germline trimming amounts to 0 bases on V and 3 bases on J, with 1 as the count of junction bases outside the gene matches. This TCR was recovered from a human donor who received a liver transplant. Sample: CD8+ T cells from blood, taken before liver transplant. The rearrangement joined TRBV6-6 to TRBJ2-7, with TRBD1 identical over 8 junction bases. The DNA is TGTGCCAGCAGTTACTCAGGACAGGGCTACGAGCAGTACTTC. Its protein is CASSYSGQGYEQYF.